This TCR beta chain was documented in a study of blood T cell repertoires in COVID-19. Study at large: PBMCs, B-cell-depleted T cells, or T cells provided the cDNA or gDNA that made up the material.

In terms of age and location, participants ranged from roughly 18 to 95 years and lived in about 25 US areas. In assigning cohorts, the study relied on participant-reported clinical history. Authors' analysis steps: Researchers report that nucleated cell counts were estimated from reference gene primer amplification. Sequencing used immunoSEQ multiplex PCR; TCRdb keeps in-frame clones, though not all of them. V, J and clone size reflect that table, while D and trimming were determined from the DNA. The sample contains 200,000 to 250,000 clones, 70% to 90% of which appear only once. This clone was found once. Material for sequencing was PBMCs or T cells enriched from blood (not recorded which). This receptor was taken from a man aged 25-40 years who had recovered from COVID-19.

The CDR3, as DNA: TGTGCCAGCAGTGAATCGGACAGGGTCGTTGAAAAACTGTTTTTT. Its protein is CASSESDRVVEKLFF. This rearrangement joins TRBV25-1 to TRBJ1-4, with 8 nucleotides matching TRBD1. V lost 1 base and J lost 7; bases outside the gene matches: 5. This CDR3 contains 15 residues. Germline lookup yields CDR1 MGHDK and CDR2 SYGVNS. Using reference TRBV25-1 and TRBJ1-4 for the parts outside the CDR3, the full variable domain is EADIYQTPRYLVIGTGKKITLECSQTMGHDKMYWYQQDPGMELHLIHYSYGVNSTEKGDLSSESTVSRIRTEHFPLTLESARPSHTSQYLCASSESDRVVEKLFFGSGTQLSVL.